This T cell receptor beta chain was identified during a study of blood T cell repertoires in COVID-19. Looking at the study overall: Italy, Spain and the United States were the sources of the convalescent and acute COVID-19 samples.

Original handling: How many nucleated cells were present was estimated from reference gene primer amplification. Here immunoSEQ multiplex PCR was the method, and the copy in TCRdb shows in-frame clones only, minus some. From that table come the V and J calls and clone size; the DNA was used to work out D and trimming. The data hold 200,000 or so clones, with roughly 80% observed a single time. The TCR was taken from a human donor in a cohort sampled during active COVID-19. The sample was peripheral blood.

CDR3 loop: CASSLRASVLTDTQYF. DNA for the CDR3: TGTGCCAGCAGCTTACGAGCTAGCGTTCTAACAGATACGCAGTATTTT. This rearrangement joins TRBV11-2 to TRBJ2-3; possibly TRBD2 for D (6 bases). The CDR3 has 16 amino acids. The germline CDR1 and CDR2 sequences are SGHAT and FQNNGV. The V end lost 2 bases, the J end lost 3 bases, and 15 bases lay between the germline ends.